This note documents a single T cell receptor beta chain sequence. Some clones are missing from TCRdb's copy, which holds only in-frame ones; the method was immunoSEQ multiplex PCR. The table shows some 180,000 clones, with 85% to 95% occurring only once. The sample comes from a study of T cell responses to AZD1222 COVID-19 vaccine. CDR1 and CDR2 (germline): LNHNV, YYDKDF (reference sequence). The length of the CDR3 is 17 residues. The trim removed 1 base at V and 1 base at J, leaving 3 bases unmatched. The chain couples TRBV15 to TRBJ2-5; the match to TRBD2 covers 13 bases. The source was peripheral blood, collected on day 0 of AZD1222 vaccination. The TCR comes from an adult in good health. CDR3 in amino acids: CATSRGLAGGGQETQYF. The DNA of the CDR3 is TGTGCCACCAGCAGAGGACTAGCGGGGGGAGGCCAAGAGACCCAGTACTTC. Full variable domain (rest looked up from reference TRBV15 and TRBJ2-5): DAMVIQNPRYQVTQFGKPVTLSCSQTLNHNVMYWYQQKSSQAPKLLFHYYDKDFNNEADTPDNFQSRRPNTSFCFLDIRSPGLGDTAMYLCATSRGLAGGGQETQYFGPGTRLLVL.